Each of the 7 T cell receptor beta chains below was sequenced from the same sample in a study of shared clonotypes between healthy human individuals. The method was immunoSEQ multiplex PCR; TCRdb's version includes in-frame clones alone and lacks a portion of them. The sample consists of under 600,000 clones, approximately 94% of them appearing once. The sample comprised naive CD4+ T cells sorted from blood. The subset: CD45RA+ positively selected. These receptors all come from a woman in her 30s in good health.

CDR3 bases: TGTGCCAGCTCACCACGGCAGGGGGGGTCCAAAGAGCAGTTCTTC. Its protein is CASSPRQGGSKEQFF. The chain uses TRBV18 and TRBJ2-1; D tentatively fits TRBD1 or TRBD2 (7 bases each). CDR3 size: 15 residues. Trimming stripped 1 base from V and 10 bases from J, with 17 bases between. Per the germline V gene, CDR1 is KGHSH and CDR2 is LQKENI.

The V call is TRBV29-1, the J call TRBJ1-2; the match to TRBD1 covers 8 bases. V lost 5 bases to trimming and J lost 2 bases; unmatched junction nucleotides: 4. The length of the CDR3 is 13 residues. Germline-derived CDR1 and CDR2 are SQVTM and ANQGSEA. The CDR3 region is CSVMTGDNYGYTF. The CDR3 DNA is TGCAGCGTTATGACAGGGGACAACTATGGCTACACCTTC.

The genes are TRBV23-1 and TRBJ2-1, with 11 nucleotides matching TRBD2. TRBV23-1 is filed as an ORF, its function uncertain. The CDR3 is 17 residues long. V shed 5 bases, J shed 4 bases, and the junction held 10 bases outside the gene matches. As DNA, the CDR3 is TGCGCCAGCAGTTTTCAACTAGCGGGAGTAAAGTACAATGAGCAGTTCTTC. Residues: CASSFQLAGVKYNEQFF.

This clone turned up a few times. The chain uses TRBV18 and TRBJ1-2, with 8 bases lining up with TRBD1. Germline V gives CDR1 KGHSH, CDR2 LQKENI. Trimming took 1 base from V and 3 from J; bases not matched to a gene: 7. This CDR3 contains 16 residues. The CDR3 nucleotides are TGTGCCAGCTCACCACAACAGGGGGAGGATCACTATGGCTACACCTTC. Amino acids: CASSPQQGEDHYGYTF.

The rearrangement joins TRBV10-2 to TRBJ2-1; 7 bases fit TRBD1. The CDR3 length is 15 residues. Germline V gives CDR1 WSHSY, CDR2 SAAADI. With V trimmed by 9 bases and J by 3 bases, 11 bases remained unmatched. The CDR3 bases are TGCGCCAGTCAACAGAACAGGGGACGCTACAATGAGCAGTTCTTC. Protein sequence: CASQQNRGRYNEQFF.

The chain has TRBV9 and TRBJ2-5; 9 nucleotides agree with TRBD2. Per germline, CDR1 SGDLS and CDR2 YYNGEE. The CDR3 is 18 residues long. Unmatched junction bases numbered 9, after V lost 0 bases and J lost 0 bases. CDR3 sequence: CASSVASGTEIYQETQYF. CDR3 bases: TGTGCCAGCAGCGTAGCTAGCGGGACCGAAATTTACCAAGAGACCCAGTACTTC.

The rearrangement uses TRBV28 and TRBJ2-7; the D gene is possibly TRBD1 (6 bases). V lost 6 bases and J 1 base, leaving 19 bases between the germline ends. The germline CDR1 and CDR2 sequences are MDHEN and SYDVKM. The CDR3 spans 16 residues. For the CDR3, the DNA is TGTGCCAGCAGCCCAACCCGCTCGACAGGATCCTACGAGCAGTACTTC. As protein: CASSPTRSTGSYEQYF.